Given below is one T cell receptor (beta chain) in context. Its matching antigen is unknown. The table came from immunoSEQ multiplex PCR; TCRdb's copy has only in-frame clones and leaves some out. The table lists 8,000 or so clones, roughly 90% of them singletons. Treatment was busulfan-fludarabine conditioning, a marrow graft, and cyclophosphamide on days +3 and +4. The data were taken from a study of T cells after posttransplantation cyclophosphamide. Study-level findings and limits: Recipient CMV seropositivity and CMV reactivation strongly tracked TRB clonality.

This CDR3 region has 14 residues. Germline CDR1 is MDHEN and CDR2 is SYDVKM. The TCR was taken from a female patient aged 45 to 65 who received an allogeneic stem cell transplant from a related donor, was CMV-positive, and had no GVHD. T cells may partly derive from the graft donor. This specimen consisted of CD4+ T cells sorted from blood, obtained 1404 days after allogeneic stem cell transplant with posttransplant cyclophosphamide. The rearrangement uses TRBV28 and TRBJ2-5; perhaps TRBD1 as D (6 bases). The DNA end is a closer match to TRBJ2-7, so the J assignment may be wrong. The DNA for the CDR3 is TGTGCCAGCAGTTCGATACCACAGGGCTACGAGCAGTACTTC. Translated: CASSSIPQGYEQYF.